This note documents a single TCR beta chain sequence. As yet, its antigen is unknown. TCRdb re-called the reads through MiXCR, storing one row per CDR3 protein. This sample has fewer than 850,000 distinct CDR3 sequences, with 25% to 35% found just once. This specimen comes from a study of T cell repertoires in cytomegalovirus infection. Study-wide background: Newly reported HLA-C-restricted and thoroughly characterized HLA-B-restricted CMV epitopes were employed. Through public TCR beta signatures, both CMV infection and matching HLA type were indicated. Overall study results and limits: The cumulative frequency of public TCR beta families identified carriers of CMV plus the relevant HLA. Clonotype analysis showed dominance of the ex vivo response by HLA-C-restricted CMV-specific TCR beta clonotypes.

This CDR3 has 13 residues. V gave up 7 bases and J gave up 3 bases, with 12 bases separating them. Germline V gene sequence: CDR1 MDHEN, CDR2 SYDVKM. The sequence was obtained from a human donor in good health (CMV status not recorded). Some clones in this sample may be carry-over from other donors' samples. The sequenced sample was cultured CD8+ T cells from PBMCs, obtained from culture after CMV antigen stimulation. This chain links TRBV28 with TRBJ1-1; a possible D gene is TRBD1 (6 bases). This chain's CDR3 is CASTLGQYTEAFF. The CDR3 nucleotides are TGTGCCAGCACCTTAGGACAGTACACTGAAGCTTTCTTT.